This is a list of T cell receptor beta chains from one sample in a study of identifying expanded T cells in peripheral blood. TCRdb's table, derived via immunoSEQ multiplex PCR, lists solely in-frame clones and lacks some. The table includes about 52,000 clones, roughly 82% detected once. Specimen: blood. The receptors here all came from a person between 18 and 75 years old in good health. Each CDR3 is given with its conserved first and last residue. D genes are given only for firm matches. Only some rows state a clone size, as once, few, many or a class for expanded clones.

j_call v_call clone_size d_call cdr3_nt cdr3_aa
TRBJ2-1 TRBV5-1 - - TGCGCCAGCAGCTTGTTTATGGGTAATGAGCAGTTCTTC CASSLFMGNEQFF
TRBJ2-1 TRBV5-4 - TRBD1 TGTGCCAGCAGCGGGGAGACAGGGGCCGATGAGCAGTTCTTC CASSGETGADEQFF
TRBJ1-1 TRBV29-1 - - TGCAGCGCCCTGGGAAGGAACACTGAAGCTTTCTTT CSALGRNTEAFF
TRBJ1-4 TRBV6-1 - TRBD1 TGTGCCAGCAGTGGGACAGGGGGAACTAATGAAAAACTGTTTTTT CASSGTGGTNEKLFF
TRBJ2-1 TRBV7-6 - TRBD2 TGTGCCAGCAGCCGACTAGCGGGAGAGGTCTACAATGAGCAGTTCTTC CASSRLAGEVYNEQFF
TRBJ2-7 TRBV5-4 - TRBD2 TGTGCCAGCAGCCGTGAACTAGCGGGATCCTACGAGCAGTACTTC CASSRELAGSYEQYF
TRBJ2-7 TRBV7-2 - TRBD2 TGTGCCAGCAGCTTAGCTGCTAGCGGGGCCTACGAGCAGTACTTC CASSLAASGAYEQYF
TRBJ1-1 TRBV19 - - TGTGCCAGTGCCCAAGGCGGCAGGGGCACTGAAGCTTTCTTT CASAQGGRGTEAFF
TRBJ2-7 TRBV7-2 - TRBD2 TGTGCCAGCAGCCCATGGACTAGCAGCTACGAGCAGTACTTC CASSPWTSSYEQYF
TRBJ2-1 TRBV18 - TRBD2 TGTGCCAGCTCACCCTTACCGGGACTAGCGGCGGTGGAGCAGTTCTTC CASSPLPGLAAVEQFF
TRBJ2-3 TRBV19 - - TGTGCCAGTAGTATAGGTGGGGGCCGCACAGATACGCAGTATTTT CASSIGGGRTDTQYF
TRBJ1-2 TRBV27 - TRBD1 TGTGCCAGCAGTTTTAGACAGGGGTATGGCTACACCTTC CASSFRQGYGYTF
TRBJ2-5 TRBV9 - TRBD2 TGTGCCAGCAGCGTAGGCCCCGGGACTAGCGGACAAGAGACCCAGTACTTC CASSVGPGTSGQETQYF
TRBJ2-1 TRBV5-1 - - TGCGCCAGCAGCTTGTGGGCAGTATGGAATGAGCAGTTCTTC CASSLWAVWNEQFF
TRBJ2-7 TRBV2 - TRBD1 TGTGCCAGCAGCCCGGGAGGGACAGGGGTCTACGAGCAGTACTTC CASSPGGTGVYEQYF
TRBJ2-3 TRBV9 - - TGTGCCAGCAGCGCCCATCAGAGGGAAGGAGGGCCGACAGATACGCAGTATTTT CASSAHQREGGPTDTQYF
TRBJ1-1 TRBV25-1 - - TGTGCCAGCAGTAAAACAAACAGTAACACTGAAGCTTTCTTT CASSKTNSNTEAFF
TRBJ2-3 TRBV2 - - TGTGCCGGGAGGCGGGGGCTGCCAGATACGCAGTATTTT CAGRRGLPDTQYF
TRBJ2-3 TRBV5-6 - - TGTGCCAGCAGCTTGGGTGTTGGCTCGGATACGCAGTATTTT CASSLGVGSDTQYF
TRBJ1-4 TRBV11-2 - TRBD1 TGTGCCAGCAGCCCAACGACAGGGGGCGATGAAAAACTGTTTTTT CASSPTTGGDEKLFF
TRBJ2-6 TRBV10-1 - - TGCGCCAGCAGTGGCAGCGGCCCTGGGGCCAACGTCCTGACTTTC CASSGSGPGANVLTF
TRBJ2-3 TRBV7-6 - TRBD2 TGTGCCAGCAGCCCGGGACTAGCGGGGGGACCTAGCACAGATACGCAGTATTTT CASSPGLAGGPSTDTQYF
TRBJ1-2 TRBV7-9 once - TGTGCCAGCAGCCAACGGACAGAAAAGAAGTCCTTC CASSQRTEKKSF
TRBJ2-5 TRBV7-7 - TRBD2 TGTGCCAGCAACCCCCTCGGGCTAGCGGGAGGGCCTTTGGGGACCCAGTACTTC CASNPLGLAGGPLGTQYF
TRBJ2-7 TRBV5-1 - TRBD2 TGCGCCAGCAGCCCGGGATGGGACGGGAGGGCGTCCTACGAGCAGTACTTC CASSPGWDGRASYEQYF
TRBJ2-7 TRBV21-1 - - TGTGCCAGCCTCGGGGGGACAGATTACGAGCAGTACTTC CASLGGTDYEQYF
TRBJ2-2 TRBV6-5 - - TGTGCCAGCAGGAGACCCCCGGAGAACACCGGGGAGCTGTTTTTT CASRRPPENTGELFF
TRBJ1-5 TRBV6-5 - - TGTGCCAGCAGTTATTCTCTGGCCGAGGCCCAGCATTTT CASSYSLAEAQHF
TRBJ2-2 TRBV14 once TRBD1 TGTGCCAGCAGCCAAGATCGTTCAACAGGGGTACTCGGGGAGCTGTTTTTT CASSQDRSTGVLGELFF
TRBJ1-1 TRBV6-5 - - TGTGCCAGCAGTTATCAGGGGATGAACACTGAAGCTTTCTTT CASSYQGMNTEAFF
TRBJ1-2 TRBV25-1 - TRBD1 TGTGCCAGCAGTGAAGGGGACAGTGGGAACTATGGCTACACCTTC CASSEGDSGNYGYTF
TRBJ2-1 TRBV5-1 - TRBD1 TGCGCCAGCAGCTTGGGACAGGGGCCCTACAATGAGCAGTTCTTC CASSLGQGPYNEQFF